This T cell receptor (beta chain) was sequenced for a study of CD8+ T cells in alopecia areata. This clone was counted only a few times. Extracted RNA was reverse transcribed into cDNA, the sequencing template. Sequenced by immunoSEQ multiplex PCR; TCRdb stores in-frame clones only, minus some. The sample lists 110,000 to 150,000 clones; around two thirds were seen once. The V gene lost 3 bases and the J gene lost 4 bases, with 10 bases spanning the gap. The CDR3 extends over 14 amino acids. Germline values: CDR1 MNHEY, CDR2 SMNVEV (reference sequence). Material: CD8+ T cells sorted from blood. The V and J genes are TRBV27 and TRBJ2-1, with TRBD1 as a possible D gene (6 bases). The receptor was derived from a human donor in good health. The CDR3 spells CASSLGANYNEQFF. The CDR3 nucleotides read TGTGCCAGCAGTTTGGGGGCTAATTACAATGAGCAGTTCTTC.